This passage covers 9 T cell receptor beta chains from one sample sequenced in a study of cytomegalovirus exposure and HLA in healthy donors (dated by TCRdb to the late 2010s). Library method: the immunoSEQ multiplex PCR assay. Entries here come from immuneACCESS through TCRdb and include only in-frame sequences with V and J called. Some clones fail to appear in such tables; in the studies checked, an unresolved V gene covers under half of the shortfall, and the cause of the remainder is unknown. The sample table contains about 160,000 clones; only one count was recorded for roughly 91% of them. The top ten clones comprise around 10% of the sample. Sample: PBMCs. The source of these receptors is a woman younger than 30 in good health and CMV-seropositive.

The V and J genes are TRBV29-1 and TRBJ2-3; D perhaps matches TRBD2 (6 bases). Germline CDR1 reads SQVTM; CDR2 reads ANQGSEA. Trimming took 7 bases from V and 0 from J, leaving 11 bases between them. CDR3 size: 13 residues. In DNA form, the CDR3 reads TGCAGCGATTCTGCGGGAAGCACAGATACGCAGTATTTT. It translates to CSDSAGSTDTQYF.

This chain's CDR3 is CASSLGAGEAEQYF. The CDR3 DNA reads TGTGCCAGCAGCTTAGGCGCGGGAGAGGCCGAGCAGTACTTC. This chain joins TRBV7-2 and TRBJ2-7; 7 bases line up with TRBD2. Germline V lookup: CDR1 SGHTA, CDR2 FQGNSA. Trimming at V came to 1 base and at J to 6 bases, leaving 6 bases not matched to a gene. The CDR3 covers 14 residues.

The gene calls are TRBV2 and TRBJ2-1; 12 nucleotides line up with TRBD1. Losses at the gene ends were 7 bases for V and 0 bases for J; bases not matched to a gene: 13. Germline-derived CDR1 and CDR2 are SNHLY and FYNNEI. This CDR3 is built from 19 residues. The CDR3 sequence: CASKRPGQGATSSYNEQFF. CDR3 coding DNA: TGTGCCAGCAAAAGGCCGGGACAGGGGGCAACTAGCTCCTACAATGAGCAGTTCTTC.

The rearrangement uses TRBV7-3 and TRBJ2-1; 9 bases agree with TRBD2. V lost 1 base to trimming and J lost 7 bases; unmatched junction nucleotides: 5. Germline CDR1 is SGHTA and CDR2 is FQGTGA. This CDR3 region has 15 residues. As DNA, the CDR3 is TGTGCCAGCAGCTTAATGATAGCGGGAGAGAATGAGCAGTTCTTC. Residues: CASSLMIAGENEQFF. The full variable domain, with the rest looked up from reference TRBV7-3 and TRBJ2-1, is GAGVSQTPSNKVTEKGKYVELRCDPISGHTALYWYRQSLGQGPEFLIYFQGTGAADDSGLPNDRFFAVRPEGSVSTLKIQRTERGDSAVYLCASSLMIAGENEQFFGPGTRLTVL.

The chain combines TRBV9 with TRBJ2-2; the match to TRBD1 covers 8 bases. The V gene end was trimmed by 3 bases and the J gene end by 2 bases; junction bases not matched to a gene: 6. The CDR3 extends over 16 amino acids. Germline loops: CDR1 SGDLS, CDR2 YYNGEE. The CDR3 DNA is TGTGCCAGCAGCGGTACAGGGGGAAGAAACACCGGGGAGCTGTTTTTT. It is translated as CASSGTGGRNTGELFF.

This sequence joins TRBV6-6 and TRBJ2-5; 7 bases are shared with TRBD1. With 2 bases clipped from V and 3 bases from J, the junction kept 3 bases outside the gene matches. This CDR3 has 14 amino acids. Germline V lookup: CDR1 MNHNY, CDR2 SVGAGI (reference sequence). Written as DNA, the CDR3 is TGTGCCAGCAGTTACGCTACAGGGGAAGAGACCCAGTACTTC. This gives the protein CASSYATGEETQYF.

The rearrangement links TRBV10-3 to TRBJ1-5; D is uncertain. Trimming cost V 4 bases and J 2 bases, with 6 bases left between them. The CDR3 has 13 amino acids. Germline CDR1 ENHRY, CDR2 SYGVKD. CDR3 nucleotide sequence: TGTGCCATCAGTGGCCCAGGCAATCAGCCCCAGCATTTT. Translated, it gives CAISGPGNQPQHF.

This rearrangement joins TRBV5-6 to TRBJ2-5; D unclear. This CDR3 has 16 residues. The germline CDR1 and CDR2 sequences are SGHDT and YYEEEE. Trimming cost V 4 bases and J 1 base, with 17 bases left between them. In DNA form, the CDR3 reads TGTGCCAGCAGCCACGCCCCTTTCGAGCTCCAAGAGACCCAGTACTTC. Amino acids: CASSHAPFELQETQYF.

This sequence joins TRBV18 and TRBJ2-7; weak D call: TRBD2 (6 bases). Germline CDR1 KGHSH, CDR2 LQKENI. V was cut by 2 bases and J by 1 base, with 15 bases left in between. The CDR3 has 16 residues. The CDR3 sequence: CASSPAGQNNSYEQYF. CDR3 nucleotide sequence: TGTGCCAGCTCACCAGCGGGGCAGAACAATTCCTACGAGCAGTACTTC. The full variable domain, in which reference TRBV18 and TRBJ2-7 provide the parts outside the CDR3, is NAGVMQNPRHLVRRRGQEARLRCSPMKGHSHVYWYRQLPEEGLKFMVYLQKENIIDESGMPKERFSAEFPKEGPSILRIQQVVRGDSAAYFCASSPAGQNNSYEQYFGPGTRLTVT.